The 8 T cell receptor beta chains given below trace back to one sample, sequenced in a study of T-cell memory formation after mild COVID-19. TCRdb re-called the 5' RACE reads through MiXCR, storing one row per CDR3 protein. The data show about 250,000 distinct CDR3 sequences, around 17% seen once. Sequencing was performed on PBMCs or a T cell subset sorted from them (not recorded which). The source is a man younger than 35 who had mild COVID-19 (a few samples of this study predate the infection). Cell type and time point are not known.

The chain has TRBV12-3 or TRBV12-4 and TRBJ2-2; D ambiguous. The CDR3 has 15 amino acids. The ends were cut back, 2 bases at V and 1 base at J, with 8 bases in the middle. CDR3 region: CASSLLQRNTGELFF. CDR3 in DNA: TGTGCCAGCAGTTTACTTCAAAGGAACACCGGGGAGCTGTTTTTT.

The chain is built from TRBV29-1 and TRBJ1-2; maybe TRBD1 (5 bases). Trimming stripped 7 bases from V and 4 bases from J, with 10 bases between. Germline-derived CDR1 and CDR2 are SQVTM and ANQGSEA. The CDR3 has 11 amino acids. DNA for the CDR3: TGCAGCGGGGGGGATAGCTATGGCTACACCTTC. This encodes CSGGDSYGYTF.

This chain connects TRBV6-5 to TRBJ1-4; D is possibly TRBD1 (6 bases). V shed 0 bases and J shed 1 base, with 9 bases lying between them. This CDR3 is built from 16 residues. Germline V gives CDR1 MNHEY, CDR2 SVGAGI. The CDR3 coding sequence is TGTGCCAGCAGTTACTCCCCGGACAGAACTAATGAAAAACTGTTTTTT. Its translation is CASSYSPDRTNEKLFF.

This clonotype came up a few times. This rearrangement joins TRBV6-2 or TRBV6-3 to TRBJ2-3; D not certain. The CDR3 has 16 amino acids. Germline assignment: CDR1 MNHEY and CDR2 SVGEGT. Trimming took off 5 bases at V and 1 base at J, with 16 bases between the two ends. Here the CDR3 reads CASSPPARRGTDTQYF. CDR3 in DNA: TGTGCCAGCAGTCCTCCGGCGCGGAGAGGCACAGATACGCAGTATTTT.

By share of the sample, this clonotype is medium-sized. The gene calls are TRBV12-3 or TRBV12-4 and TRBJ2-7, with 8 bases fitting TRBD1. The CDR3 is 14 residues long. The trim removed 8 bases at V and 5 bases at J, leaving 11 bases unmatched. The chain's CDR3 is CASQISGTGHEQYF. In DNA form, the CDR3 reads TGTGCCAGCCAAATCTCCGGGACAGGCCACGAGCAGTACTTC.

This rearrangement joins TRBV4-1 to TRBJ1-5; 9 bases line up with TRBD1. There are 15 residues in the CDR3. Germline CDR1 is MGHRA and CDR2 is YSYEKL. Losses at the gene ends were 6 bases for V and 3 bases for J; bases not matched to a gene: 6. CDR3 protein: CASRPTGGINQPQHF. DNA for the CDR3: TGCGCCAGCAGACCCACAGGGGGCATCAATCAGCCCCAGCATTTT.

V and J are TRBV5-1 and TRBJ2-7; no reliable D call. The CDR3 is 13 amino acids. Germline CDR1 and CDR2: SGHRS and YFSETQ. V shed 0 bases and J shed 4 bases, with 8 bases lying between them. This CDR3 reads CASSLAWSYEQYF. The CDR3 coding sequence is TGCGCCAGCAGCTTGGCCTGGTCGTACGAGCAGTACTTC.

This clonotype was seen only a few times. V is TRBV19 and J is TRBJ1-1; D gene uncertain. V was cut by 10 bases and J by 9 bases, with 15 bases left in between. The CDR3 runs to 11 residues. The germline CDR1 and CDR2 sequences are LNHDA and SQIVND (reference sequence). CDR3 DNA sequence: TGTGCCACCCAGATGGGTCTGAAAGCTTTCTTT. It yields the protein CATQMGLKAFF. Full variable domain (missing parts from reference TRBV19 and TRBJ1-1): DGGITQSPKYLFRKEGQNVTLSCEQNLNHDAMYWYRQDPGQGLRLIYYSQIVNDFQKGDIAEGYSVSREKKESFPLTVTSAQKNPTAFYLCATQMGLKAFFGQGTRLTVV.